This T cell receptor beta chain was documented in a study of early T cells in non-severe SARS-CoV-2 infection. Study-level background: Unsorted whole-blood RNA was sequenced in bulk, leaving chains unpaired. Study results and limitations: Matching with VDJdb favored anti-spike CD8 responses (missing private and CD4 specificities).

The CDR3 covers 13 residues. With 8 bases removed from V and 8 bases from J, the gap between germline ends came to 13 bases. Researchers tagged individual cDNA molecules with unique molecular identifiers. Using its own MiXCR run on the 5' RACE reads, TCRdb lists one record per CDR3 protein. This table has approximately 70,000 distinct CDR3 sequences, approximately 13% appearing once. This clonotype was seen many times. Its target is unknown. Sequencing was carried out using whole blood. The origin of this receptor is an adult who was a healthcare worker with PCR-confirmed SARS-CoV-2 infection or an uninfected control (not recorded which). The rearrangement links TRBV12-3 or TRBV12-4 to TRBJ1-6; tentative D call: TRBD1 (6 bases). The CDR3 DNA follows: TGTGCCAGCCTTATAGGGGGTTATTCACCCCTCCACTTT. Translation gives CASLIGGYSPLHF.